A single sample gave rise to the 13 T cell receptor beta chains below, sequenced in a study of human T cells and chemical hapten exposure (dated by TCRdb to the early 2020s). Library preparation used RACE. TCRdb records NextSeq 500 as the sequencer. TCRdb reanalyzed the raw reads on its own, using fastp at Q25 for trimming and MiXCR for clone calling, and kept in-frame beta chains. Rows are unified per CDR3 protein, each entry keeping the most common DNA and genes. The sample table holds approximately 340,000 distinct CDR3 sequences, of which roughly 6.9% were seen once. 7.5% to 9% of the sample lies in the top ten. What this sample's time point label stands for: patch test 1, 2 weeks after DPC sensitization. The treatment or condition label on this specimen signifies: therapeutic diphenylcyclopropenone sensitization with weekly scalp DPC. Sequenced material: whole blood, taken in connection with sensitization to the hapten diphenylcyclopropenone (DPC). The receptors originated from a woman between 18 and 30 years old with alopecia areata. Some clones in this sample may be carry-over from other donors' samples.

There are a few counts of this clonotype. The chain couples TRBV10-3 to TRBJ1-5, with TRBD1 matching over 7 bases. The CDR3 covers 14 residues. CDR1 and CDR2 from the germline V gene are ENHRY and SYGVKD. The trim removed 10 bases at V and 6 bases at J, leaving 12 bases unmatched. This CDR3 reads CATNPGQVGQPQHF. The CDR3 DNA sequence: TGTGCCACTAACCCCGGACAGGTGGGTCAGCCCCAGCATTTT.

This clonotype was seen a few times. The V call is TRBV10-3, the J call TRBJ1-1, with TRBD1 as a possible D gene (6 bases). CDR3 length: 14 amino acids. Germline V gene data show CDR1 as ENHRY and CDR2 as SYGVKD. The ends were cut back, 6 bases at V and 3 bases at J, with 14 bases in the middle. DNA for the CDR3: TGTGCCATCAGGGCCAAAGGGGGGCACACTGAAGCTTTCTTT. It translates to CAIRAKGGHTEAFF.

V usage is TRBV12-3 or TRBV12-4 and J usage is TRBJ1-2, with a weak D call TRBD1 (5 bases). The CDR3 loop spans 15 amino acids. Trimming stripped 6 bases from V and 0 bases from J, with 14 bases between. This CDR3 is CASSPGTAANYGYTF. The CDR3 coding sequence is TGTGCCAGCAGCCCCGGGACGGCTGCTAACTATGGCTACACCTTC.

V and J are TRBV10-3 and TRBJ1-4; TRBD1 matches at 8 bases. The junction had 9 bases not matched to a gene; V was cut back by 0 bases and J by 3 bases. CDR1 ENHRY and CDR2 SYGVKD come from the germline V gene. The CDR3 runs 18 residues. The CDR3 DNA sequence: TGTGCCATCAGTGAGTCGGTTTGGGACAGGCCTTCTAATGAAAAACTGTTTTTT. It codes for CAISESVWDRPSNEKLFF.

This clonotype was picked up a small number of times. The V and J genes are TRBV5-1 and TRBJ1-2; possibly TRBD1 for D (6 bases). The germline CDR1 and CDR2 sequences are SGHRS and YFSETQ. CDR3 size: 15 residues. The V end was cut by 0 bases, the J end by 0 bases, with 9 bases between. The CDR3 region has the DNA TGCGCCAGCAGCTTGGTTTCAGGGGCTAACTATGGCTACACCTTC. Its protein is CASSLVSGANYGYTF.

At least ten counts were recorded for this clonotype. The chain carries TRBV6-1 and TRBJ2-3; the match to TRBD1 covers 8 bases. CDR1 and CDR2 (germline): MNHNS, SASEGT. Trimming at V came to 1 base and at J to 5 bases, leaving 2 bases not matched to a gene. The CDR3 contains 14 residues. CDR3 sequence (DNA): TGTGCCAGCAGTGAAGGCAGGGGGCAAGATACGCAGTATTTT. The encoded protein is CASSEGRGQDTQYF.

The chain employs TRBV12-3 or TRBV12-4 and TRBJ1-1; D unclear. V shed 7 bases and J shed 1 base, with 19 bases lying between them. The CDR3 has 16 residues. In DNA form, the CDR3 reads TGTGCCAGCACCTCATTCTGGGTCGGACCGAACACTGAAGCTTTCTTT. It specifies CASTSFWVGPNTEAFF.

Many counts were recorded for this clonotype. The CDR3 region has the DNA TGCAGCGTCACCACAGGTTCGAATAATTCACCCCTCCACTTT. Its translation: CSVTTGSNNSPLHF. The chain couples TRBV29-1 to TRBJ1-6, with D maybe TRBD1 (5 bases). The CDR3 runs 14 residues. V lost 6 bases and J lost 5, with 14 bases in between. Germline V gene sequence: CDR1 SQVTM, CDR2 ANQGSEA.

This clonotype was seen just once. The V and J genes are TRBV12-3 or TRBV12-4 and TRBJ2-7; 8 positions agree with TRBD1. After removal of 7 bases from V and 1 base from J, the junction contained 21 bases not matched to a gene. The CDR3 totals 19 residues. CDR3 sequence: CASTWSGQGSVGESYEQYF. The CDR3, as DNA: TGTGCCAGCACCTGGTCCGGACAGGGATCAGTTGGCGAGTCCTACGAGCAGTACTTC.

This clonotype was seen at least ten times. The chain combines TRBV4-3 with TRBJ1-1; D gene ambiguous. Germline CDR1 and CDR2: LGHNA and YSLEER. V shed 3 bases and J shed 3 bases, with 14 bases lying between them. The CDR3 totals 15 residues. CDR3 amino acids: CASSHAINRDTEAFF. The CDR3 nucleotides are TGCGCCAGCAGCCATGCCATAAATCGGGACACTGAAGCTTTCTTT.

This chain uses TRBV27 with TRBJ1-2; no definite D call. The CDR3 has 14 amino acids. The germline V gene encodes CDR1 MNHEY and CDR2 SMNVEV (reference sequence). V was cut by 0 bases and J by 4 bases, with 9 bases left in between. DNA of the CDR3: TGTGCCAGCAGTTTATCAGGACGAGCCTATGGCTACACCTTC. It encodes CASSLSGRAYGYTF.

This clonotype was found a few times. The CDR3 DNA is TGTGCCAGCAGCCCCAGGTGGCAGCCAAACTATGGCTACACCTTC. It yields the protein CASSPRWQPNYGYTF. V gene TRBV7-9 combines with J gene TRBJ1-2; D ambiguous. There are 15 residues in the CDR3. Trimming pared 5 bases from V and 2 bases from J, leaving 15 bases between. From germline, CDR1 is SEHNR and CDR2 FQNEAQ (reference sequence).

This clonotype showed up just a few times. The chain recombines TRBV15 with TRBJ1-5; possibly TRBD1 for D (6 bases). With 2 bases removed from V and 11 bases from J, the gap between germline ends came to 13 bases. The CDR3 is 13 amino acids. Germline CDR1 is LNHNV and CDR2 is YYDKDF (reference sequence). The CDR3 is CATSRSRGGAQHF. CDR3 bases: TGTGCCACCAGCAGAAGCAGGGGAGGGGCCCAGCATTTT.